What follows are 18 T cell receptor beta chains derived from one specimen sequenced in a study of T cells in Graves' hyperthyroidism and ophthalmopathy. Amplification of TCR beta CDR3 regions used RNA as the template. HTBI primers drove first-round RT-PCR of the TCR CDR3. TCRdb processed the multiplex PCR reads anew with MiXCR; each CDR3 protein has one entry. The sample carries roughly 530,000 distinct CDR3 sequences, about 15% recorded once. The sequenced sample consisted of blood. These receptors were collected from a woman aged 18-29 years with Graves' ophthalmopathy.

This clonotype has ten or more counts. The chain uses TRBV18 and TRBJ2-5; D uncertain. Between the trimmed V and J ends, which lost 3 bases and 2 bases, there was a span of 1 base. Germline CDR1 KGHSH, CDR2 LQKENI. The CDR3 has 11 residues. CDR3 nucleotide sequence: TGTGCCAGCTCACCGCAAGAGACCCAGTACTTC. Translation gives CASSPQETQYF. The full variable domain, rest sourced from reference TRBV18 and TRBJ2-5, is NAGVMQNPRHLVRRRGQEARLRCSPMKGHSHVYWYRQLPEEGLKFMVYLQKENIIDESGMPKERFSAEFPKEGPSILRIQQVVRGDSAAYFCASSPQETQYFGPGTRLLVL.

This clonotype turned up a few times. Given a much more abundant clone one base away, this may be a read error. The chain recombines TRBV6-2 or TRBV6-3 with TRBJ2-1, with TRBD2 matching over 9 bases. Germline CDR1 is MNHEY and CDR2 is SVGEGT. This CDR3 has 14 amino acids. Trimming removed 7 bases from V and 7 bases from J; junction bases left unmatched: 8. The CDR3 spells CASKGASGKNEQFF. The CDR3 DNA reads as TGTGCCAGCAAGGGGGCTAGCGGGAAGAATGAGCAGTTCTTC.

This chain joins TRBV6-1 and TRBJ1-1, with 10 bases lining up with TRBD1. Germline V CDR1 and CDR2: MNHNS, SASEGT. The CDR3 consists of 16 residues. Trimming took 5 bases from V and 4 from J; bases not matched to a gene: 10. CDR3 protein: CASSLTGGSSSTEAFF. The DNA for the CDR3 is TGTGCCAGCAGTCTGACAGGGGGCTCTAGTAGCACTGAAGCTTTCTTT.

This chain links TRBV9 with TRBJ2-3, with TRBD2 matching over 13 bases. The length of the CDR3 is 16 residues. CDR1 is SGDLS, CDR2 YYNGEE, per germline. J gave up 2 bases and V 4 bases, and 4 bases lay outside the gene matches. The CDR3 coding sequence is TGTGCCAGCAGCTGGACTAGCGGGAGATTCACAGATACGCAGTATTTT. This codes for CASSWTSGRFTDTQYF.

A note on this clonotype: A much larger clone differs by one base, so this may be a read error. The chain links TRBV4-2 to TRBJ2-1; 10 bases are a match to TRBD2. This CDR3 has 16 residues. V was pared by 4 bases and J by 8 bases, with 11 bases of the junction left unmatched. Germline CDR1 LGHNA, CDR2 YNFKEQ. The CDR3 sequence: CASSPGSGGAHDEQFF. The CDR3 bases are TGTGCCAGCAGCCCTGGGAGCGGGGGGGCGCACGATGAGCAGTTCTTC.

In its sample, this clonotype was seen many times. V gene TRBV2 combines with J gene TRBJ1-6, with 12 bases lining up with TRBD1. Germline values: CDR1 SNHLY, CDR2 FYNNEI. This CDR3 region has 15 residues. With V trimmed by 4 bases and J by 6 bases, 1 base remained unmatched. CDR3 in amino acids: CASSGDRGPNSPLHF. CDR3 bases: TGTGCCAGCAGTGGGGACAGGGGGCCTAATTCACCCCTCCACTTT.

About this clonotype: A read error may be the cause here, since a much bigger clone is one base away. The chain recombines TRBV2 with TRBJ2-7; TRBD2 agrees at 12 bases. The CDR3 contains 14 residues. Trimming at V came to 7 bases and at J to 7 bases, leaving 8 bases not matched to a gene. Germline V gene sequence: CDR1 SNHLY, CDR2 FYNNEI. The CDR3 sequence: CASMGLAGYNEQYF. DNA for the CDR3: TGTGCCAGCATGGGACTAGCGGGTTACAATGAGCAGTACTTC.

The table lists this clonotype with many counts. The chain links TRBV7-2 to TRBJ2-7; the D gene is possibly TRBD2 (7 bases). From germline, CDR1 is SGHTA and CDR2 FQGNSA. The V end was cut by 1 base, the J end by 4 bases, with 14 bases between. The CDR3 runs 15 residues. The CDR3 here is CASSLVRRGRYEQYF. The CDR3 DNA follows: TGTGCCAGCAGCTTAGTCCGGCGGGGGCGATACGAGCAGTACTTC.

In DNA form, the CDR3 reads TGTGCCAGCAGTAACCCGGGACAACCTAACTATGGCTACACCTTC. It is translated as CASSNPGQPNYGYTF. The chain employs TRBV27 and TRBJ1-2; TRBD1 might be the D (6 bases). Between the trimmed V and J ends, which lost 5 bases and 0 bases, there was a span of 13 bases. This CDR3 comprises 15 residues. Germline V lookup: CDR1 MNHEY, CDR2 SMNVEV (reference sequence).

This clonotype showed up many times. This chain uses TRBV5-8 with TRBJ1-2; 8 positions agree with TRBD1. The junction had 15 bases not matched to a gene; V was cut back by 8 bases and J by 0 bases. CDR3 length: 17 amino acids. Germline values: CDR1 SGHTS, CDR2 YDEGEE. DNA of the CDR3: TGTGCCAGACAGCTTTTGGCAGGGGGCTTAGCTAACTATGGCTACACCTTC. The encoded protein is CARQLLAGGLANYGYTF.

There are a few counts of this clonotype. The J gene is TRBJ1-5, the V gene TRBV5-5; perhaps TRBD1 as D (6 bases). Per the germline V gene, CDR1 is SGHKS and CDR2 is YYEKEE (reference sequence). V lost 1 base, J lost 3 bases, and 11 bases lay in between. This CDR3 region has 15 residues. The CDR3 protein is CASSLRTDNNQPQHF. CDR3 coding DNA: TGTGCCAGCAGCTTGAGGACAGACAACAATCAGCCCCAGCATTTT.

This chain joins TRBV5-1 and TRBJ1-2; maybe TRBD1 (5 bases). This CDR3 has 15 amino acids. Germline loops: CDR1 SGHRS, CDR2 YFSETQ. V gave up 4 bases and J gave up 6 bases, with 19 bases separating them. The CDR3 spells CASSQLRQGSDGYTF. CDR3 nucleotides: TGCGCCAGCAGCCAGCTGAGGCAGGGATCAGATGGCTACACCTTC.

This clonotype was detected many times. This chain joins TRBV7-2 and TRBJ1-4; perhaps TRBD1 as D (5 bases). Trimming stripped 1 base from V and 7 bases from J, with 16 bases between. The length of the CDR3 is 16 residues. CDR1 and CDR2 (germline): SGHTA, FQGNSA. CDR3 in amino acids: CASSLGGGAVGEKLFF. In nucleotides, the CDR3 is TGTGCCAGCAGCTTAGGAGGAGGGGCGGTGGGTGAAAAACTGTTTTTT.

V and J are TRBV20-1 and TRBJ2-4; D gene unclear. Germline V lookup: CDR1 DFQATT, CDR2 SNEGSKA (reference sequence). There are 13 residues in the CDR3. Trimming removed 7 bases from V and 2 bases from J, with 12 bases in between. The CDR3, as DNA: TGCAGTGTTTTACCTATGACCAAAAACATTCAGTACTTC. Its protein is CSVLPMTKNIQYF.

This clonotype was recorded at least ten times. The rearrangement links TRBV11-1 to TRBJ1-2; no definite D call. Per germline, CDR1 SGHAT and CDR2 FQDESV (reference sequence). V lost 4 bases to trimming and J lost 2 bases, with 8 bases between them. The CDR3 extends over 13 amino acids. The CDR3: CASSSGVNYGYTF. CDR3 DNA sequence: TGTGCCAGCAGCTCCGGGGTGAACTATGGCTACACCTTC.

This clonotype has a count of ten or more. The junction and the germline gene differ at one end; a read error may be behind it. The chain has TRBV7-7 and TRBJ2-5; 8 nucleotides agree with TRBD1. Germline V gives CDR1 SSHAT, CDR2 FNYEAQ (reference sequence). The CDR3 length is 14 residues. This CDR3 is CASSPQGVQETQYF. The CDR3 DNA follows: TGTGCTAGCAGCCCACAGGGGGTCCAAGAGACCCAGTACTTC.

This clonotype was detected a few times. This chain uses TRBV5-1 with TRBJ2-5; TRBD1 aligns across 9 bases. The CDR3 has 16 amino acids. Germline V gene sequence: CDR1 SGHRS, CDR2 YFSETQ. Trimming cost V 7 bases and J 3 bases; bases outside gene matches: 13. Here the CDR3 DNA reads TGCGCCAGCCTAGGACAGGGGAAAGGCGGGAAAGAGACCCAGTACTTC. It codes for CASLGQGKGGKETQYF.

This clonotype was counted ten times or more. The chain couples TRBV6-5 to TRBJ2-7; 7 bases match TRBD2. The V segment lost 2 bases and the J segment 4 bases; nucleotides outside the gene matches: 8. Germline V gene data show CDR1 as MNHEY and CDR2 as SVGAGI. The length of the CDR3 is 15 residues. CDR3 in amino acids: CASSYRGDAKYEQYF. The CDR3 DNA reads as TGTGCCAGCAGTTACCGGGGGGACGCTAAATACGAGCAGTACTTC.